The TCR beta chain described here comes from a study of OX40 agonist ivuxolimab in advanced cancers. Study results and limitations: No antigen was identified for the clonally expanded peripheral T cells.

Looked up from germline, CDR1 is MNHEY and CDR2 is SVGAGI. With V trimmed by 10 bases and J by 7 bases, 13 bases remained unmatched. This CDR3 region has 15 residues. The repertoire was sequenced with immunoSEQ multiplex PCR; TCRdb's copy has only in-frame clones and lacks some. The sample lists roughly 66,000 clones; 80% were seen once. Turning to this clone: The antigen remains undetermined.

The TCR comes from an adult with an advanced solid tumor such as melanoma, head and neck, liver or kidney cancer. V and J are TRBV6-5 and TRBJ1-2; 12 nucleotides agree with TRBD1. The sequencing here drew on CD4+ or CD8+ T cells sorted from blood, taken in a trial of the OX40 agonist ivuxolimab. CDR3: CATLGQGAAGGGYTF. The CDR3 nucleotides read TGTGCCACCTTGGGACAGGGGGCCGCGGGAGGTGGCTACACCTTC.